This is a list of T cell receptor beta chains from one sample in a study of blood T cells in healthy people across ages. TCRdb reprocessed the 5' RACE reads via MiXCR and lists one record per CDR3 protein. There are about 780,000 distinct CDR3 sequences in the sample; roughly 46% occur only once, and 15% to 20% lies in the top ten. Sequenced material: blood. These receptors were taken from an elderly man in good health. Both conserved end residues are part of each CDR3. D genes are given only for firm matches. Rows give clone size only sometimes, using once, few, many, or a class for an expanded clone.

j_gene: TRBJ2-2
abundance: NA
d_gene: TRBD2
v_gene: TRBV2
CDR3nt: TGTGCCAGCAGTGAAGCGCTTCGGCTAGCGGCGAACACCGGGGAGCTGTTTTTT
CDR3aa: CASSEALRLAANTGELFF

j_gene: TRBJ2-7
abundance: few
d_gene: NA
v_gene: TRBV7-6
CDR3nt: TGTGCCAGCAGCTTAGACTACAATGAGCAGTACTTC
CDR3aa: CASSLDYNEQYF

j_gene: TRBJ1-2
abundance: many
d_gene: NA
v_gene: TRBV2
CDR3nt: TGTGCCAGCAGTGAGGGGATACAGGGAGGTAGAAACTATGGCTACACCTTC
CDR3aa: CASSEGIQGGRNYGYTF

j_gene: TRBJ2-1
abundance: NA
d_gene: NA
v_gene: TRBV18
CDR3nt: TGTGCCAGCTCCCTGGTTCAAGGTGTCGTCTCGGATGAGCAGTTCTTC
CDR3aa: CASSLVQGVVSDEQFF

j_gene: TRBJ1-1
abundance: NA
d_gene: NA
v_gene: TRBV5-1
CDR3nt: TGCGCCAGCAGCTTGGCAGCGGCATCGGATGAAGCTTTCTTT
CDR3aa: CASSLAAASDEAFF

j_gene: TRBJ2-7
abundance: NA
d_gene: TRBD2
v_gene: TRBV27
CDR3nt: TGTGCCAGCAGTCCTGGGACTAGCGGGGACTACGAGCAGTACTTC
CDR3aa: CASSPGTSGDYEQYF

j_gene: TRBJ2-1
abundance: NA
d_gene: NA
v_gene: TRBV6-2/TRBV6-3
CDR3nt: TGTGCCAGCAGAAGAGTAAGTTACAATGAGCAGTTCTTC
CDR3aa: CASRRVSYNEQFF

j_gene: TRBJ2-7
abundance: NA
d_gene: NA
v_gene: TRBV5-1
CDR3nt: TGCGCCAGCAGCTTGGCAGGATACAATGAGCAGTACTTC
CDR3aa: CASSLAGYNEQYF

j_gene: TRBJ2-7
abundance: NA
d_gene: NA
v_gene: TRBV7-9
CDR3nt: TGTGCCAGCAGCTTAGATGATCGGACTCTCTACGAGCAGTACTTC
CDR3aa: CASSLDDRTLYEQYF

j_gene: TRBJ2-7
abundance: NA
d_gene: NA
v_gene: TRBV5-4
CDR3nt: TGTGCCAGCAGCCCGGCTTGGGGGACCTACGAGCAGTACTTC
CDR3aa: CASSPAWGTYEQYF

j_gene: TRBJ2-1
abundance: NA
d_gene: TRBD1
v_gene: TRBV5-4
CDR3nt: TGTGCCAGCAGCGGCGGGACAGGGGGCTTCAAGGGTTATGAGCAGTTCTTC
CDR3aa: CASSGGTGGFKGYEQFF

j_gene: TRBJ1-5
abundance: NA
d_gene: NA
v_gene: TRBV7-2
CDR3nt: TGTGCCAGCAGCTTAGTGGCAGGGGCTCAGCCCCAGCATTTT
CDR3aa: CASSLVAGAQPQHF

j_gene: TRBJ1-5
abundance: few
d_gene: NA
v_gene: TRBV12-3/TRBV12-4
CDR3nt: TGTGCCAGCAGTTCCTCGGGGGGCAAAAAGCCCCAGCATTTT
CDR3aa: CASSSSGGKKPQHF

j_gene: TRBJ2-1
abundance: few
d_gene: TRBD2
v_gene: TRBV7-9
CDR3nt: TGTGCCAGCAGCTTAAGACTAGCGGGAGCAGGGGAGCAGTTCTTC
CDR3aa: CASSLRLAGAGEQFF

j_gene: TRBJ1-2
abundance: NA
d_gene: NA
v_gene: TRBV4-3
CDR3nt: TGCGCCAGCAGCAGGGTCCGCTCCGAGGTTGGCTACACCTTC
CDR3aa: CASSRVRSEVGYTF

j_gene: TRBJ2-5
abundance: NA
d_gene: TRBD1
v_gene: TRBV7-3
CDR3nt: TGTGCCAGCAGGAAGGACAGGGGATCTTCAGAGACCCAGTACTTC
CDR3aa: CASRKDRGSSETQYF

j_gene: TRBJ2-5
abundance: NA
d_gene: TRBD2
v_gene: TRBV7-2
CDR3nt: TGTGCCAGCAACTCCCGACTAGCGGGAGGTTTAGGGGAGGACAATGAGCAGTACTTC
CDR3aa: CASNSRLAGGLGEDNEQYF

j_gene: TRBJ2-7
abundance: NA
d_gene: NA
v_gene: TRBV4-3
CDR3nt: TGCGACAGCAGCCAAGATTCCGCTTCCTACGAGCAGTACTTC
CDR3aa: CDSSQDSASYEQYF

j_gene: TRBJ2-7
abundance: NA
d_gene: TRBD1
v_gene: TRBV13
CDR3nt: TGTGCCAGCAGCTCGGGACAGTGGTCCTACAATGAGCAGTACTTC
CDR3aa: CASSSGQWSYNEQYF

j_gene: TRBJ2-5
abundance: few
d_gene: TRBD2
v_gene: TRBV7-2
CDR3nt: TGTGCCAGCAGCGCCCTTTTAGCGGGAAAAGAGACCCAGTACTTC
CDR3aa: CASSALLAGKETQYF

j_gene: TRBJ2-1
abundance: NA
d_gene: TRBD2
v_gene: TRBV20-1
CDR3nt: TGCAGTGCTAGAGAACTCCGAGCTAGCGGCTCCTACAATGAGCAGTTCTTC
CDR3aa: CSARELRASGSYNEQFF

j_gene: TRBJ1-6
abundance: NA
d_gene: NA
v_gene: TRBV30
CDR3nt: TGTGCCTGGACGGGCGTTTTGGGGAATTTACCCCTCCACTTT
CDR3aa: CAWTGVLGNLPLHF

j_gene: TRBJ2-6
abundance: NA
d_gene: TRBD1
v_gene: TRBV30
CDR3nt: TGTGCCTGGACAGGGGGAAGGTCCCCCAGCAGCTCTGGGGCCAACGTCCTGACTTTC
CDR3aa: CAWTGGRSPSSSGANVLTF

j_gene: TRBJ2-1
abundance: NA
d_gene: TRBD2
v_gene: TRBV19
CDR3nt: TGTGCCAGTAGTATTGTCGGCCGACTAGCGGGGAATGAGCAGTTCTTC
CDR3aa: CASSIVGRLAGNEQFF

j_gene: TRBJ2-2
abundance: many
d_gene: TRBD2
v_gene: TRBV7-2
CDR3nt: TGTGCCAGCAGTCTAGCGGGAAGAGGGGGGGAGCTGTTTTTT
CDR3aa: CASSLAGRGGELFF

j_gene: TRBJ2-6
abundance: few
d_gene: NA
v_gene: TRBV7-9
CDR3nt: TGTGCCAGCAGCCCAGTCGTCCGTACTGGGGCCAACGTCCTGACTTTC
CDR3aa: CASSPVVRTGANVLTF

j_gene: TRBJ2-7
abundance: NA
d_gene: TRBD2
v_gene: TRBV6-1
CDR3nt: TGTGCCAGCAGTGAAGCCTCTAGCGGATACTACAATGAGCAGTACTTC
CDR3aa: CASSEASSGYYNEQYF

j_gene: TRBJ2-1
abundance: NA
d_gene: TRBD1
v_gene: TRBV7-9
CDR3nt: TGTGCCAGCAGCTTGAACCGGGACAGGGGGGCCTACAATGAGCAGTTCTTC
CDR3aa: CASSLNRDRGAYNEQFF

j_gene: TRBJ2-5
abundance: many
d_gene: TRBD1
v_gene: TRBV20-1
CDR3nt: TGCAGTGCTAGAGATGCGGGGACAGGGGGGGAGACCCAGTACTTC
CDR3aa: CSARDAGTGGETQYF

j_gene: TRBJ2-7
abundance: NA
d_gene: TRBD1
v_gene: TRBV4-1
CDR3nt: TGCGCCAGCAGCCAGGGACAGGGAGGCTGCGAGCAGTACTTC
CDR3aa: CASSQGQGGCEQYF

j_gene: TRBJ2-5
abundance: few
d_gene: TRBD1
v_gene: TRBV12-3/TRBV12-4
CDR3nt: TGTGCCAGCAGCCGGACAGGGAATATGGAGACCCAGTACTTC
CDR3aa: CASSRTGNMETQYF

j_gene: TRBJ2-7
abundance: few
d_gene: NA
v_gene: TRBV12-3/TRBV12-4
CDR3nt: TGTGCCAGCAGTCTAACAGGGACGGGAGAGCAGTACTTC
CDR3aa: CASSLTGTGEQYF

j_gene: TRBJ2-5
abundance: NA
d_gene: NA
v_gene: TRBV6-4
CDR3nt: TGTGCCAGCAGTGACGCGGTAGGAGAGACCCAGTACTTC
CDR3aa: CASSDAVGETQYF

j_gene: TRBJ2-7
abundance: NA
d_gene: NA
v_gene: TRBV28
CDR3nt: TGTGCCAGCAGTTACACACCGCCTAGGACCTATGAGCAGTACTTC
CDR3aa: CASSYTPPRTYEQYF

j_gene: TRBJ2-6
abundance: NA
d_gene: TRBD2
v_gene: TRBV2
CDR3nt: TGTGCCACCCCGCCTATCGGGAGGGCCTCTGGGGCCAACGTCCTGACTTTC
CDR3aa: CATPPIGRASGANVLTF

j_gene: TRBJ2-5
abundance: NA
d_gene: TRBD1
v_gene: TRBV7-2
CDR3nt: TGTGCCAGCAGCAAACCCCGGGACAGGGGATCAGAGACCCAGTACTTC
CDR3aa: CASSKPRDRGSETQYF

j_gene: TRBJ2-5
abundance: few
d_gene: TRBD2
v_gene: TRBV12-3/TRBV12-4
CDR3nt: TGTGCCAGCAGTCCCTACGGGCTAGCGGGAGAAGAGACCCAGTACTTC
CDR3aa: CASSPYGLAGEETQYF

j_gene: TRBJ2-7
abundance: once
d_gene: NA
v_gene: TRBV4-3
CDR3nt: TGCGCCAGCAGCCAAGAAGTGGAGTACAATGAGCAGTACTTC
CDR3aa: CASSQEVEYNEQYF

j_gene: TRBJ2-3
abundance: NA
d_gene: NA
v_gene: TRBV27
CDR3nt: TGTGCCAGCAGTTTATCGAGGGGAATGGGCAGGGTCACAGATACGCAGTATTTT
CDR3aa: CASSLSRGMGRVTDTQYF

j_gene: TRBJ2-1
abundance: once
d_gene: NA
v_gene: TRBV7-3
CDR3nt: TGTGCCAGCAGCTTTGGGCTAGCGCTATCCTACAATGAGCAGTTCTTC
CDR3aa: CASSFGLALSYNEQFF

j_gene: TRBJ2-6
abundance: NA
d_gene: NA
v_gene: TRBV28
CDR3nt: TGTGCCAGCAGTTTAGAAGGACAGAATGGGGCCAACGTCCTGACTTTC
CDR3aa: CASSLEGQNGANVLTF

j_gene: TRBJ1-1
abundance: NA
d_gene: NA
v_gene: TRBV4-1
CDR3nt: TGCGCCAGCAGCCCGCACACAGCGAACACTGAAGCTTTCTTT
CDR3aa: CASSPHTANTEAFF

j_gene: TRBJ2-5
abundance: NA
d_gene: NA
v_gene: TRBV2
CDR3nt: TGTGCCAGCAGTGCGCAGGGGGGGCAAGAGACCCAGTACTTC
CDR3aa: CASSAQGGQETQYF

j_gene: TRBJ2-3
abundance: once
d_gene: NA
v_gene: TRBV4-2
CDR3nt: TGTGCCAGCAGCCAAGCCCCCGCGGGCACAGATACGCAGTATTTT
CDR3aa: CASSQAPAGTDTQYF

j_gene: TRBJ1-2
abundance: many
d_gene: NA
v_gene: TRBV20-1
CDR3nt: TGCAGTGCTAGAGATGTGGGGGGCGCCGACTATGGCTACACCTTC
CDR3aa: CSARDVGGADYGYTF

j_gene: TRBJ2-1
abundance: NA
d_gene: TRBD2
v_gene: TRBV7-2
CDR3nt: TGTGCCAGCAGTAGACTAGCTAGCGGTGAGCAGTTCTTC
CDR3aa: CASSRLASGEQFF

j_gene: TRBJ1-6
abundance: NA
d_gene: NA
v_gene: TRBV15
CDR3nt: TGTGCCACCAGAGTTCCTGAGGGACCCCTCCACTTT
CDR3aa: CATRVPEGPLHF